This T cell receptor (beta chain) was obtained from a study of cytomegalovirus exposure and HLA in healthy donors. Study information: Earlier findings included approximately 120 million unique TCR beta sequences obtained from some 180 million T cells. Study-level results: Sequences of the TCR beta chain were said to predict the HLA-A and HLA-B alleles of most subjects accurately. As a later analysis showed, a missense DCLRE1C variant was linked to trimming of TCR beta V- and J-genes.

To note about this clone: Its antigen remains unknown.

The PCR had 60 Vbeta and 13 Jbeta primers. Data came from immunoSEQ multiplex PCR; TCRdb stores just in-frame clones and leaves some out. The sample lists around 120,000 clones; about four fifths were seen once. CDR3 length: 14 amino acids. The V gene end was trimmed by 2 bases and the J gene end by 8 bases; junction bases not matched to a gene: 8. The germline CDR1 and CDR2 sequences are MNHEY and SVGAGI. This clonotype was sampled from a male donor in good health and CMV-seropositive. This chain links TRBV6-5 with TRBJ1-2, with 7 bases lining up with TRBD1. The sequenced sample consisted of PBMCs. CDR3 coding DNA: TGTGCCAGCAGTTACCTCGACAGGGCGGAAGGCTACACCTTC. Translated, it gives CASSYLDRAEGYTF.